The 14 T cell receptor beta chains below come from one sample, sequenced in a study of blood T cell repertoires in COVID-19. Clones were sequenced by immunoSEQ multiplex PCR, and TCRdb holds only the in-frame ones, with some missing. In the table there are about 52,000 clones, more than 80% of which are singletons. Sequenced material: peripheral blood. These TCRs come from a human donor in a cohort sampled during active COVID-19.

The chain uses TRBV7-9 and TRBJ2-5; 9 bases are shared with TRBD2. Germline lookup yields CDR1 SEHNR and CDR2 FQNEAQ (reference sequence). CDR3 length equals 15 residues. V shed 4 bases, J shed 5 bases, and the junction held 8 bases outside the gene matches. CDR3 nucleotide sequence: TGTGCCAGCAGCTCTCTTAGCGGGAGAGGGGAGACCCAGTACTTC. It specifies CASSSLSGRGETQYF.

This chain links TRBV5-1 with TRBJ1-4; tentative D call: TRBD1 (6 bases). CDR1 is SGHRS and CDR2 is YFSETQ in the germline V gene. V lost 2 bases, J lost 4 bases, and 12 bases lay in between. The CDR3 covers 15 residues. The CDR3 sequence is CASSLQGFGNEKLFF. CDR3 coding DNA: TGCGCCAGCAGCTTACAGGGTTTTGGTAATGAAAAACTGTTTTTT.

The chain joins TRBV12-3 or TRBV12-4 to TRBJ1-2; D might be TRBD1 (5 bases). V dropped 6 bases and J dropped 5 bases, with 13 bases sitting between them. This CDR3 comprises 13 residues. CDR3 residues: CASSLGAKYGYTF. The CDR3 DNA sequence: TGTGCCAGCAGCCTTGGGGCAAAGTATGGCTACACCTTC.

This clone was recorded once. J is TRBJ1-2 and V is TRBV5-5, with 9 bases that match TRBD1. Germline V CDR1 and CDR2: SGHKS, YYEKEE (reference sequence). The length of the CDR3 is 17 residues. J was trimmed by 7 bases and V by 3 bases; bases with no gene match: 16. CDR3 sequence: CASSSRPFDKTGGGYTF. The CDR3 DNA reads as TGTGCCAGCAGCTCACGACCCTTTGATAAGACAGGGGGTGGCTACACCTTC.

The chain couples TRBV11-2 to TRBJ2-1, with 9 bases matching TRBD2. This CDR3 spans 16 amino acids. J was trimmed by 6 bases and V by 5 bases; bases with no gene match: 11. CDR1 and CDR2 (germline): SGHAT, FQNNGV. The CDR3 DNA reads TGTGCCAGCAGCCATCTCGGGGCGGGAGGGCCCAATGAGCAGTTCTTC. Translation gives CASSHLGAGGPNEQFF.

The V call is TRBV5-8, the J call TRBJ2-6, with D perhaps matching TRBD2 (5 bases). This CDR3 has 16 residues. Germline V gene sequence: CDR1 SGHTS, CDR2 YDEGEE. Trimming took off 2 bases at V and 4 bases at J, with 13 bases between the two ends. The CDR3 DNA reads TGTGCCAGCAGCTTTTCGGGCCGGGGAGGGGCCAACGTCCTGACTTTC. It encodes CASSFSGRGGANVLTF.

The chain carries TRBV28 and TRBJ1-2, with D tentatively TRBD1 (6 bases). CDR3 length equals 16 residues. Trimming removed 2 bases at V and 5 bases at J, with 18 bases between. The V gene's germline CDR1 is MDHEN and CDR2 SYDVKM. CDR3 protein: CASSLGGGVVGYGYTF. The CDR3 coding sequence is TGTGCCAGCAGTTTAGGCGGGGGCGTGGTGGGATATGGCTACACCTTC.

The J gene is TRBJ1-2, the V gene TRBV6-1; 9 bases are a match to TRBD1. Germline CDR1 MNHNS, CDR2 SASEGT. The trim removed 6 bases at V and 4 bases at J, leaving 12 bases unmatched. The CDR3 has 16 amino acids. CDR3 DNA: TGTGCCAGCAGAGAACCGGGACAGGGAAATTCCTATGGCTACACCTTC. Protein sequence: CASREPGQGNSYGYTF.

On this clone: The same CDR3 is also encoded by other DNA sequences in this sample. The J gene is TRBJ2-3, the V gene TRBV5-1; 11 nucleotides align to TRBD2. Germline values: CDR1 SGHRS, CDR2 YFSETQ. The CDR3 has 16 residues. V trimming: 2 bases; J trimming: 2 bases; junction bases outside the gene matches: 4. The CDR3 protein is CASSLGLAGPTDTQYF. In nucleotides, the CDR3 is TGCGCCAGCAGCTTAGGACTAGCGGGCCCCACAGATACGCAGTATTTT.

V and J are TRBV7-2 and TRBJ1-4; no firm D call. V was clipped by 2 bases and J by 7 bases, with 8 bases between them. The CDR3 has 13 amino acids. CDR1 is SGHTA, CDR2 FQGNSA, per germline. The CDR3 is CASSLSLSEKLFF. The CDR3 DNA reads TGTGCCAGCAGCTTATCACTAAGTGAAAAACTGTTTTTT.

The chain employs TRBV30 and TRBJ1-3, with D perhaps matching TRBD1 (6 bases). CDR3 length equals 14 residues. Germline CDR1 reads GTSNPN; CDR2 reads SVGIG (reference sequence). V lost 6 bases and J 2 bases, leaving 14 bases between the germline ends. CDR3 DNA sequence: TGTGCCTGTGATGTACAGGGAACTGGAAACACCATATATTTT. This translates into CACDVQGTGNTIYF.

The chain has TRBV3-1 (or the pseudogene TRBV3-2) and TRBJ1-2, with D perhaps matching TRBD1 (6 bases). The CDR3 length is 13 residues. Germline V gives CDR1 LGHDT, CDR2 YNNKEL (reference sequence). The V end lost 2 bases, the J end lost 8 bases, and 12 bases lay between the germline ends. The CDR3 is CASSQSGGRGYTF. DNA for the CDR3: TGTGCCAGCAGCCAATCGGGGGGCCGAGGCTACACCTTC.

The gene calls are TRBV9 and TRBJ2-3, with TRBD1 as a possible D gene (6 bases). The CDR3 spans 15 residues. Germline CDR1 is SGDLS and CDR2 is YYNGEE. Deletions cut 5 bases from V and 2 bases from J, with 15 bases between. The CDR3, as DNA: TGTGCCAGCAGGGCGACAGGAACAAACACAGATACGCAGTATTTT. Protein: CASRATGTNTDTQYF.

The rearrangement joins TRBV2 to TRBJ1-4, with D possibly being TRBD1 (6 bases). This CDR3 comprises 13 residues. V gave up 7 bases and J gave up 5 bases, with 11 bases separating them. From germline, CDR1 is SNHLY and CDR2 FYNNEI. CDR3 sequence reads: CASTWGLNEKLFF. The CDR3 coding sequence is TGTGCCAGCACCTGGGGGCTCAATGAAAAACTGTTTTTT.